This record covers a single T cell receptor beta chain. The sample comes from a study of blood T cell repertoires in COVID-19. Profiling relied on immunoSEQ multiplex PCR, and the TCRdb table lists in-frame clones only, not all of them. The table has 200,000 to 250,000 clones, around four fifths seen once. Source material: peripheral blood. This clonotype originated in a woman aged 60-75 years who had recovered from COVID-19.

In DNA form, the CDR3 reads TGTGCCAGCAGCTTAGATGTGACGGGGGGGCAAAATGAGCAGTTCTTC. This codes for CASSLDVTGGQNEQFF. This chain connects TRBV11-2 to TRBJ2-1, with TRBD2 identical over 8 bases. Germline CDR1 SGHAT, CDR2 FQNNGV. CDR3 size: 16 residues. V shed 0 bases, J shed 7 bases, and the junction held 8 bases outside the gene matches.